This is a list of T cell receptor beta chains from one sample in a study of blood T cell repertoires in COVID-19. Repertoires were generated with immunoSEQ multiplex PCR, while TCRdb's copy carries only in-frame clones and drops some. Of roughly 240,000 clones listed, 88% were seen once; the top ten hold approximately 2.5%. Sequencing used PBMCs or T cells enriched from blood (not recorded which). The source of these receptors is a woman aged 40 to 49 with acute COVID-19. CDR3s include the opening cysteine and the closing phenylalanine or tryptophan. A D gene is named only where the DNA matches it firmly. Some rows mark clone size as missing; the rest say once, few, many or name a class of expanded clone.

v_gene,j_gene,d_gene,abundance,CDR3nt,CDR3aa
TRBV4-1,TRBJ2-2,.,.,TGCGCCAGCAGCCAAGATAACAGTGCCCCCGGGGAGCTGTTTTTT,CASSQDNSAPGELFF
TRBV9,TRBJ2-1,.,once,TGTGCCAGCAGCGTAGCTACGGGCAGGGTCAACGACAATGAGCAGTTCTTC,CASSVATGRVNDNEQFF
TRBV6-2/TRBV6-3,TRBJ1-5,TRBD1,.,TGTGCCAGCAGTGGACAGGCGGGCAATCAGCCCCAGCATTTT,CASSGQAGNQPQHF
TRBV9,TRBJ2-2,.,.,TGTGCCAGCAGCGTAACTCACCAGGCCAACACCGGGGAGCTGTTTTTT,CASSVTHQANTGELFF
TRBV1,TRBJ2-1,.,.,TGCACCAGCAGCCAAGTCTTGGGAAAAGCGGGAGGAATGGGCAATGAGCAGTTCTTC,CTSSQVLGKAGGMGNEQFF
TRBV29-1,TRBJ2-3,TRBD2,few,TGCAGCGTTCGGGCGGGAGGACCAGATACGCAGTATTTT,CSVRAGGPDTQYF
TRBV19,TRBJ1-2,.,.,TGTGCCAGTATTCCCCAATCGGTCGTCCCCAACTATGGCTACACCTTC,CASIPQSVVPNYGYTF
TRBV21-1,TRBJ1-2,.,.,TGTGCCAGCAGTCCGGGGTCTATTAACTATGGCTACACCTTC,CASSPGSINYGYTF
TRBV30,TRBJ1-2,.,.,TGTGCCTGGAAGTACAGGACCAACTATGGCTACACCTTC,CAWKYRTNYGYTF
TRBV5-1,TRBJ2-2,.,.,TGCGCCAGCAGACTCCGGGACACCGGGGAGCTGTTTTTT,CASRLRDTGELFF
TRBV6-5,TRBJ1-4,TRBD1,.,TGTGCCAGCAGACCCGACAGGGGTAGCGAAAAACTGTTTTTT,CASRPDRGSEKLFF
TRBV30,TRBJ2-5,TRBD1,.,TGTGCCTGGAGAACTCGGGGCAGGGGGACAGAGACCCAGTACTTC,CAWRTRGRGTETQYF
TRBV7-2,TRBJ1-6,.,.,TGTGCCAGCAGCCCCCTCCTTAATAGACCGGGACAAGGCGATTCACCCCTCCACTTT,CASSPLLNRPGQGDSPLHF
TRBV24-1,TRBJ1-4,.,.,TGTGCCACCAGTGATAAAGGGGGAACTAATGAAAAACTGTTTTTT,CATSDKGGTNEKLFF
TRBV13,TRBJ2-2,TRBD2,few,TGTGCCAGCAGTTACTCCCGACTAGCGGGAGTGGGAACCGGGGAGCTGTTTTTT,CASSYSRLAGVGTGELFF
TRBV7-7,TRBJ2-5,.,.,TGTGCCAGCAGCTTTAGCGGACAAGAGACCCAGTACTTC,CASSFSGQETQYF